The 30 T cell receptor beta chains reported below all come from one sample, sequenced in a study of blood T cell repertoires in COVID-19 (dated by TCRdb to 2018 to 2020). Receptor amplification or capture employed the immunoSEQ multiplex PCR assay. TCRdb limited this immuneACCESS table to in-frame rearrangements with V and J called. A share of clones is missing; checked studies link under half to unresolved V genes, and the rest is unexplained. Within this sample are some 140,000 clones, with less than 90% of them counted one time only. Around 5.5% of the sample is taken by the ten largest. Source material: PBMCs or T cells enriched from blood (not recorded which). The origin of the receptors is a man aged 35-49 years with acute COVID-19.

This sequence joins TRBV19 and TRBJ1-5; D unclear. V shed 5 bases and J shed 4 bases, with 15 bases lying between them. The CDR3 sequence is 15 residues long. In germline, CDR1 is LNHDA, CDR2 SQIVND (reference sequence). Here the CDR3 reads CASSVRDMVNQPQHF. The CDR3 coding sequence is TGTGCCAGTAGTGTCCGAGACATGGTGAATCAGCCCCAGCATTTT.

This chain links TRBV6-5 with TRBJ2-3, with D perhaps TRBD2 (6 bases). With 7 bases removed from V and 1 base from J, the gap between germline ends came to 9 bases. The CDR3 contains 13 residues. Per the germline V gene, CDR1 is MNHEY and CDR2 is SVGAGI. CDR3 DNA sequence: TGTGCCAGCAAGGGCGGGGGCACAGATACGCAGTATTTT. The encoded protein is CASKGGGTDTQYF.

The chain joins TRBV20-1 to TRBJ1-2; 7 bases line up with TRBD1. The CDR3 contains 13 residues. Germline CDR1 reads DFQATT; CDR2 reads SNEGSKA (reference sequence). Trimming removed 3 bases from V and 3 bases from J; junction bases left unmatched: 4. CDR3 sequence reads: CSASKGQHYGYTF. CDR3 DNA: TGCAGTGCTAGTAAGGGACAGCACTATGGCTACACCTTC.

The rearrangement links TRBV19 to TRBJ1-4, with D perhaps matching TRBD1 (6 bases). Trimming stripped 6 bases from V and 8 bases from J, with 7 bases between. Germline V gene data show CDR1 as LNHDA and CDR2 as SQIVND (reference sequence). The CDR3 has 11 amino acids. CDR3 DNA sequence: TGTGCCAGTAGAGGGGGAGAAAAACTGTTTTTT. It is translated as CASRGGEKLFF.

This chain joins TRBV23-1 and TRBJ1-3; 9 bases line up with TRBD1. TRBV23-1 is treated as an ORF (open reading frame) with a function not yet certain. The V gene end was trimmed by 3 bases and the J gene end by 0 bases; junction bases not matched to a gene: 6. The CDR3 has 17 residues. CDR3 coding DNA: TGCGCCAGCAGTCAGTCCACACAGGGGGCCTCTGGAAACACCATATATTTT. Translating gives CASSQSTQGASGNTIYF.

The chain carries TRBV30 and TRBJ1-6, with 7 bases lining up with TRBD1. Germline CDR1 is GTSNPN and CDR2 is SVGIG (reference sequence). After removal of 3 bases from V and 3 bases from J, the junction contained 5 bases not matched to a gene. This CDR3 contains 15 residues. CDR3 region: CAWRSRDSYNSPLHF. For the CDR3, the DNA is TGTGCCTGGAGGTCCCGGGACAGCTATAATTCACCCCTCCACTTT.

This clone was seen once. The chain carries TRBV5-6 and TRBJ1-2, with D uncertain. CDR3 length: 15 amino acids. V was clipped by 0 bases and J by 3 bases, with 12 bases between them. Germline loops: CDR1 SGHDT, CDR2 YYEEEE. This CDR3 is CASSLDVSDYYGYTF. The CDR3 DNA reads TGTGCCAGCAGCTTGGATGTAAGCGACTACTATGGCTACACCTTC.

The gene calls are TRBV5-8 and TRBJ1-5; 9 nucleotides match TRBD1. This CDR3 contains 19 residues. The V segment lost 3 bases and the J segment 5 bases; nucleotides outside the gene matches: 18. Germline loops: CDR1 SGHTS, CDR2 YDEGEE. The CDR3 DNA follows: TGTGCCAGCAGCTACTCCTGGGGACAGGGACTCCCGATGGATCAGCCCCAGCATTTT. It encodes CASSYSWGQGLPMDQPQHF. Complete variable domain (other parts from reference TRBV5-8 and TRBJ1-5): EAGVTQSPTHLIKTRGQQATLRCSPISGHTSVYWYQQALGLGLQFLLWYDEGEERNRGNFPPRFSGRQFPNYSSELNVNALELEDSALYLCASSYSWGQGLPMDQPQHFGDGTRLSIL.

The table lists this clone with many counts. The CDR3 here is CASSETAPNQPQHF. In nucleotides, the CDR3 is TGTGCCAGCAGCGAGACTGCTCCCAATCAGCCCCAGCATTTT. The chain links TRBV7-9 to TRBJ1-5, with D uncertain. With 5 bases removed from V and 3 bases from J, the gap between germline ends came to 11 bases. CDR1 SEHNR and CDR2 FQNEAQ come from the germline V gene (reference sequence). The CDR3 has 14 amino acids.

The chain links TRBV5-4 to TRBJ1-1; TRBD1 is a possible D gene (5 bases). The V end lost 0 bases, the J end lost 6 bases, and 9 bases lay between the germline ends. There are 13 residues in the CDR3. Germline values: CDR1 SGHNT, CDR2 YYREEE (reference sequence). The CDR3 nucleotides read TGTGCCAGCAGCTTGGAGGTCAGGGCTGAAGCTTTCTTT. Amino acid sequence: CASSLEVRAEAFF.

This chain uses TRBV28 with TRBJ2-5; D might be TRBD2 (5 bases). Germline V CDR1 and CDR2: MDHEN, SYDVKM. V was clipped by 2 bases and J by 5 bases, with 15 bases between them. There are 15 residues in the CDR3. CDR3 DNA: TGTGCCAGCAGTTTACGGGGTGGGGTCCCGGAGACCCAGTACTTC. This sequence encodes CASSLRGGVPETQYF.

This chain's CDR3 is CASSRGQASGYGYTF. In DNA, the CDR3 is TGTGCCAGTAGCAGGGGACAGGCCTCTGGATATGGCTACACCTTC. The chain carries TRBV19 and TRBJ1-2; 8 nucleotides line up with TRBD1. Per the germline V gene, CDR1 is LNHDA and CDR2 is SQIVND (reference sequence). The V segment lost 6 bases and the J segment 5 bases; nucleotides outside the gene matches: 11. This CDR3 contains 15 residues.

This clone was observed a handful of times. J is TRBJ2-1 and V is TRBV30, with TRBD2 identical over 10 bases. The V gene end was trimmed by 0 bases and the J gene end by 13 bases; junction bases not matched to a gene: 6. Looked up from germline, CDR1 is GTSNPN and CDR2 is SVGIG (reference sequence). The CDR3 contains 13 residues. The CDR3 DNA follows: TGTGCCTGGAGTGTAACTAGCGGGGACGACCAGTTCTTC. Its translation: CAWSVTSGDDQFF.

This clone was picked up one time. The gene calls are TRBV7-9 and TRBJ2-7, with 7 bases that match TRBD1. Trimming took 6 bases from V and 3 from J; bases not matched to a gene: 8. The CDR3 loop spans 14 amino acids. The germline V gene has CDR1 SEHNR and CDR2 FQNEAQ (reference sequence). CDR3 residues: CASRDGQASYEQYF. The CDR3 nucleotides read TGTGCCAGCAGAGACGGACAGGCGAGCTACGAGCAGTACTTC.

V gene TRBV19 combines with J gene TRBJ2-1, with D tentatively TRBD2 (6 bases). In germline, CDR1 is LNHDA, CDR2 SQIVND (reference sequence). The V gene lost 5 bases and the J gene lost 6 bases, with 17 bases spanning the gap. The CDR3 sequence is 15 residues long. The CDR3 nucleotides are TGTGCCAGTAGTCCAGATTGGGGGGTACCCAATGAGCAGTTCTTC. Its protein product is CASSPDWGVPNEQFF.

The chain uses TRBV5-1 and TRBJ1-6, with 8 bases matching TRBD1. Losses at the gene ends were 3 bases for V and 7 bases for J; bases not matched to a gene: 3. CDR3 length: 14 amino acids. CDR1 is SGHRS and CDR2 is YFSETQ in the germline V gene. This CDR3 is CASSSGQGNSPLHF. In DNA form, the CDR3 reads TGCGCCAGCAGCTCCGGACAGGGAAATTCACCCCTCCACTTT. The variable domain in full, with the rest retrieved from reference TRBV5-1 and TRBJ1-6, is KAGVTQTPRYLIKTRGQQVTLSCSPISGHRSVSWYQQTPGQGLQFLFEYFSETQRNKGNFPGRFSGRQFSNSRSEMNVSTLELGDSALYLCASSSGQGNSPLHFGNGTRLTVT.

The chain carries TRBV6-5 and TRBJ1-2, with 7 bases identical to TRBD1. Germline CDR1 is MNHEY and CDR2 is SVGAGI. The CDR3 has 15 residues. Trimming at V came to 0 bases and at J to 7 bases, leaving 8 bases not matched to a gene. CDR3 sequence: CASSYSRQGVSGYTF. In DNA form, the CDR3 reads TGTGCCAGCAGTTACTCGAGGCAGGGGGTCTCTGGCTACACCTTC.

The CDR3 sequence is CASSSGTGGNTIYF. CDR3 nucleotide sequence: TGTGCCAGCAGCTCAGGGACAGGGGGAAACACCATATATTTT. This chain joins TRBV5-4 and TRBJ1-3; 9 bases agree with TRBD1. Per the germline V gene, CDR1 is SGHNT and CDR2 is YYREEE (reference sequence). V lost 3 bases and J lost 4; bases outside the gene matches: 2. CDR3 length: 14 amino acids.

This clone appeared a few times. The CDR3 sequence: CASAPGGGHGYTF. The CDR3 nucleotides are TGTGCCAGCGCCCCGGGAGGGGGCCATGGCTACACCTTC. The chain links TRBV28 to TRBJ1-2; TRBD1 aligns across 7 bases. V lost 8 bases to trimming and J lost 6 bases; unmatched junction nucleotides: 9. The CDR3 runs to 13 residues. Germline V CDR1 and CDR2: MDHEN, SYDVKM.

The CDR3 here is CASRPGIGGFEAFF. The CDR3 nucleotides are TGTGCCAGCAGACCCGGGATTGGGGGCTTTGAAGCTTTCTTT. This chain joins TRBV6-5 and TRBJ1-1; D perhaps matches TRBD1 (6 bases). Germline CDR1 is MNHEY and CDR2 is SVGAGI. The V gene lost 6 bases and the J gene lost 7 bases, with 18 bases spanning the gap. This CDR3 comprises 14 residues.

The V call is TRBV2, the J call TRBJ1-5; 9 positions match TRBD1. V was clipped by 4 bases and J by 6 bases; unmatched bases: 7. Germline V gene sequence: CDR1 SNHLY, CDR2 FYNNEI. There are 15 residues in the CDR3. In nucleotides, the CDR3 is TGTGCCAGCAGTGGCGAGACAGGGGGGATTCAGCCCCAGCATTTT. This translates into CASSGETGGIQPQHF.

This chain connects TRBV5-1 to TRBJ2-7; 9 bases agree with TRBD1. This CDR3 has 17 residues. Germline CDR1 is SGHRS and CDR2 is YFSETQ. The V segment lost 3 bases and the J segment 3 bases; nucleotides outside the gene matches: 13. In DNA, the CDR3 is TGCGCCAGCAGCTCAAAAGATGTGGGACAGGGCCGCTACGAGCAGTACTTC. Amino acid sequence: CASSSKDVGQGRYEQYF.

This chain joins TRBV20-1 and TRBJ2-7; no clear D. With 4 bases removed from V and 6 bases from J, the gap between germline ends came to 10 bases. The germline V gene has CDR1 DFQATT and CDR2 SNEGSKA (reference sequence). This CDR3 is built from 11 residues. CDR3 loop: CSATLPVEQYF. The CDR3 region has the DNA TGCAGTGCTACTCTCCCGGTCGAGCAGTACTTC.

Written as DNA, the CDR3 is TGTGCCAGCAGTCCAGGGACAGGGAGGGGGCTGAACACCGGGGAGCTGTTTTTT. Translated: CASSPGTGRGLNTGELFF. V is TRBV6-6 and J is TRBJ2-2; 9 bases match TRBD1. Germline CDR1 and CDR2: MNHNY and SVGAGI (reference sequence). Unmatched junction bases numbered 11, after V lost 5 bases and J lost 1 base. There are 18 residues in the CDR3.

CDR3 amino acids: CASSLGQQNEKLFF. The CDR3, as DNA: TGCGCCAGCAGCCTGGGACAGCAAAATGAAAAACTGTTTTTT. The chain joins TRBV5-1 to TRBJ1-4, with 7 bases fitting TRBD1. Germline values: CDR1 SGHRS, CDR2 YFSETQ. CDR3 length: 14 residues. V was pared by 4 bases and J by 5 bases, with 5 bases of the junction left unmatched.

The V call is TRBV6-5, the J call TRBJ2-3; unclear D gene. This CDR3 comprises 15 residues. CDR1 is MNHEY and CDR2 is SVGAGI in the germline V gene. Between the trimmed V and J ends, which lost 7 bases and 0 bases, there was a span of 14 bases. CDR3 in DNA: TGTGCCAGCAAGAGGCGCGCCCGAAGCACAGATACGCAGTATTTT. The encoded protein is CASKRRARSTDTQYF.

This chain connects TRBV27 to TRBJ2-7; TRBD1 aligns across 7 bases. The V gene's germline CDR1 is MNHEY and CDR2 SMNVEV (reference sequence). V gave up 4 bases and J gave up 4 bases; unmatched junction bases: 4. This CDR3 contains 13 residues. The CDR3 nucleotides read TGTGCCAGCAGTTCCCGCAGGGGGTACGAGCAGTACTTC. This gives the protein CASSSRRGYEQYF.

The rearrangement joins TRBV12-3 or TRBV12-4 to TRBJ2-1; 8 bases align to TRBD2. This CDR3 is 13 amino acids long. The junction had 3 bases not matched to a gene; V was cut back by 3 bases and J by 8 bases. CDR3 in DNA: TGTGCCAGCAGTTTGAGGCGGGAGGATGAGCAGTTCTTC. Its protein product is CASSLRREDEQFF.

This clone appeared once. The rearrangement uses TRBV30 and TRBJ1-1; tentative D call: TRBD1 (6 bases). The CDR3 consists of 11 residues. CDR1 GTSNPN and CDR2 SVGIG come from the germline V gene (reference sequence). Trimming took off 8 bases at V and 0 bases at J, with 7 bases between the two ends. The CDR3 nucleotides are TGTGCCGGACAGTTGAACACTGAAGCTTTCTTT. This encodes CAGQLNTEAFF. Filled out from reference TRBV30 and TRBJ1-1, the complete variable domain reads SQTIHQWPATLVQPVGSPLSLECTVEGTSNPNLYWYRQAAGRGLQLLFYSVGIGQISSEVPQNLSASRPQDRQFILSSKKLLLSDSGFYLCAGQLNTEAFFGQGTRLTVV.

This clone was picked up many times. This sequence joins TRBV5-1 and TRBJ2-2; D unclear. Germline loops: CDR1 SGHRS, CDR2 YFSETQ. The ends were cut back, 0 bases at V and 5 bases at J, with 11 bases in the middle. The CDR3 runs to 15 residues. The chain's CDR3 is CASSLGLDYTGELFF. For the CDR3, the DNA is TGCGCCAGCAGCTTGGGGCTAGATTATACCGGGGAGCTGTTTTTT.